This TCR beta chain was sequenced in a study of T cell responses to AZD1222 COVID-19 vaccine. General study points: Regions 160-218 and 743-854 dominated among vaccine-associated CD4 TCRs spanning spike.

For this clone: The antigen is not known.

The V and J ends lost 5 bases and 6 bases, in that order; junction bases with no gene match: 11. The CDR3 contains 15 residues. The germline gives CDR1 SGHTA, CDR2 FQGTGA. TCRdb keeps only in-frame clones here, not all; method: immunoSEQ multiplex PCR. The table records around 140,000 clones, about 91% of them present only once. The material sequenced was peripheral blood, taken 28 days after the second AZD1222 dose. This receptor was obtained from an adult who received the AZD1222 COVID-19 vaccine. The chain recombines TRBV7-3 with TRBJ1-1; the match to TRBD1 covers 8 bases. CDR3 sequence reads: CASSPGQGRTSEAFF. CDR3 in DNA: TGTGCCAGCAGCCCCGGACAGGGAAGGACGTCTGAAGCTTTCTTT.